The 17 T cell receptor beta chains presented below share a single source sample, sequenced in a study of blood T cell repertoires in COVID-19. Sequenced by immunoSEQ multiplex PCR; TCRdb stores in-frame clones only, minus some. The sample yields a few hundred thousand clones, 80% to 95% seen once. The sample comprised peripheral blood. Source of these receptors: a person under 35 with COVID-19, enrolled during active disease.

The V gene is TRBV7-9, the J gene TRBJ2-7, with D perhaps matching TRBD2 (6 bases). Germline CDR1 and CDR2: SEHNR and FQNEAQ (reference sequence). V was clipped by 2 bases and J by 1 base, with 9 bases between them. The CDR3 covers 14 residues. The CDR3 sequence: CASSLLEGSYEQYF. CDR3 sequence (DNA): TGTGCCAGCAGCTTATTGGAGGGTTCCTACGAGCAGTACTTC. Complete variable domain (other parts from reference TRBV7-9 and TRBJ2-7): DTGVSQNPRHKITKRGQNVTFRCDPISEHNRLYWYRQTLGQGPEFLTYFQNEAQLEKSRLLSDRFSAERPKGSFSTLEIQRTEQGDSAMYLCASSLLEGSYEQYFGPGTRLTVT.

The gene calls are TRBV6-1 and TRBJ2-7; D unresolved. This CDR3 contains 13 residues. Germline V CDR1 and CDR2: MNHNS, SASEGT. Trimming pared 2 bases from V and 4 bases from J, leaving 9 bases between. CDR3 nucleotides: TGTGCCAGCAGTGAATTTCACAAGTACGAGCAGTACTTC. Protein product: CASSEFHKYEQYF.

The CDR3 sequence: CASSSFGPQETQYF. The CDR3 DNA is TGTGCCAGCAGCTCCTTTGGCCCACAAGAGACCCAGTACTTC. V usage is TRBV5-6 and J usage is TRBJ2-5; D is unclear. CDR1 SGHDT and CDR2 YYEEEE come from the germline V gene. V gave up 3 bases and J gave up 2 bases, with 11 bases separating them. The CDR3 is 14 amino acids.

CDR3 in DNA: TGCGCCAGCAGCTTCGGCGGCGCTTTAGATGGCTACACCTTC. Protein sequence: CASSFGGALDGYTF. The chain has TRBV5-1 and TRBJ1-2; unclear D gene. CDR1 and CDR2 (germline): SGHRS, YFSETQ. The CDR3 is 14 amino acids. V was cut by 2 bases and J by 6 bases, with 14 bases left in between.

The chain combines TRBV24-1 with TRBJ2-2; the match to TRBD2 covers 8 bases. Germline V CDR1 and CDR2: KGHDR, SFDVKD. This CDR3 is 20 amino acids long. J was trimmed by 1 base and V by 1 base; bases with no gene match: 13. The CDR3 DNA sequence: TGTGCCACCAGTGATTTTCGGGGACTAGAGTTAACCAAGAACACCGGGGAGCTGTTTTTT. Translating it yields CATSDFRGLELTKNTGELFF.

The chain combines TRBV4-1 with TRBJ2-7; perhaps TRBD1 as D (6 bases). CDR3 length equals 16 residues. Trimming shortened V by 4 bases and J by 0 bases, and 16 bases separated the two germline ends. The germline gives CDR1 MGHRA, CDR2 YSYEKL. CDR3 nucleotide sequence: TGCGCCAGCAGCCCAAATACTGGACAGTTCTCCTACGAGCAGTACTTC. Translated: CASSPNTGQFSYEQYF.

The V gene is TRBV27, the J gene TRBJ2-3; possible D gene TRBD1, 6 bases. The CDR3 sequence is 13 residues long. Per germline, CDR1 MNHEY and CDR2 SMNVEV (reference sequence). Between the trimmed V and J ends, which lost 8 bases and 0 bases, there was a span of 9 bases. In nucleotides, the CDR3 is TGTGCCAGCGGACAGTCCAGCACAGATACGCAGTATTTT. Protein sequence: CASGQSSTDTQYF.

CDR3 region: CASSLQGRGDEKLFF. The CDR3 nucleotides read TGTGCCAGCAGCCTACAGGGGCGAGGGGATGAAAAACTGTTTTTT. The V call is TRBV4-2, the J call TRBJ1-4, with TRBD1 matching 7 bases. V shed 4 bases, J shed 6 bases, and the junction held 8 bases outside the gene matches. Germline V CDR1 and CDR2: LGHNA, YNFKEQ. CDR3 length: 15 amino acids.

The rearrangement uses TRBV7-9 and TRBJ1-2; 9 bases are a match to TRBD1. The germline V gene has CDR1 SEHNR and CDR2 FQNEAQ (reference sequence). Germline trimming cut 3 bases from V and 5 bases from J; bases unmatched to any gene: 1. This CDR3 region has 13 residues. In DNA, the CDR3 is TGTGCCAGCAGCTTCGGACAGGGGTATGGCTACACCTTC. This gives the protein CASSFGQGYGYTF.

The chain has TRBV27 and TRBJ1-4; D gene ambiguous. The ends were cut back, 6 bases at V and 7 bases at J, with 15 bases in the middle. There are 14 residues in the CDR3. Germline CDR1 MNHEY, CDR2 SMNVEV (reference sequence). CDR3 loop: CASSWTGGGEKLFF. CDR3 nucleotide sequence: TGTGCCAGCAGCTGGACGGGAGGTGGTGAAAAACTGTTTTTT. Full variable domain (missing parts from reference TRBV27 and TRBJ1-4): EAQVTQNPRYLITVTGKKLTVTCSQNMNHEYMSWYRQDPGLGLRQIYYSMNVEVTDKGDVPEGYKVSRKEKRNFPLILESPSPNQTSLYFCASSWTGGGEKLFFGSGTQLSVL.

The chain carries TRBV5-1 and TRBJ2-1; no clear D. There are 13 residues in the CDR3. V lost 4 bases and J 4 bases, leaving 9 bases between the germline ends. CDR1 is SGHRS and CDR2 is YFSETQ in the germline V gene. The CDR3 reads CASSPIYYNEQFF. The CDR3 region has the DNA TGCGCCAGCAGCCCGATCTATTACAATGAGCAGTTCTTC.

The J gene is TRBJ1-1, the V gene TRBV24-1; no clear D. The germline V gene encodes CDR1 KGHDR and CDR2 SFDVKD. V was trimmed by 7 bases and J by 3 bases, leaving 11 bases between them. The CDR3 is 13 amino acids. The CDR3 sequence: CATSRERDTEAFF. The CDR3 DNA reads as TGTGCCACCAGCCGGGAGAGGGACACTGAAGCTTTCTTT.

The chain joins TRBV2 to TRBJ2-1; the D gene is possibly TRBD2 (6 bases). Germline V gene lookup returns CDR1 SNHLY and CDR2 FYNNEI. This CDR3 is 15 amino acids long. The V end was cut by 2 bases, the J end by 7 bases, with 15 bases between. For the CDR3, the DNA is TGTGCCAGCAGTGAAAGGGGACTTATGTTGAATGAGCAGTTCTTC. This translates into CASSERGLMLNEQFF.

The V gene is TRBV7-9, the J gene TRBJ2-2; 9 nucleotides align to TRBD2. CDR1 SEHNR and CDR2 FQNEAQ come from the germline V gene (reference sequence). This CDR3 contains 18 residues. V lost 2 bases and J lost 4; bases outside the gene matches: 11. The CDR3 sequence: CASSLQFGGRAITGELFF. CDR3 bases: TGTGCCAGCAGCTTACAATTTGGCGGGAGGGCCATCACCGGGGAGCTGTTTTTT.

This clone has only one observation. The V call is TRBV5-6, the J call TRBJ2-7, with a weak D call TRBD1 (5 bases). Germline CDR1 and CDR2: SGHDT and YYEEEE. The CDR3 has 14 residues. With 5 bases removed from V and 7 bases from J, the gap between germline ends came to 19 bases. The DNA of the CDR3 is TGTGCCAGCAGTTCTTGGGGCAGGAGAGAAGAGCAGTACTTC. Amino acids: CASSSWGRREEQYF.

CDR3 loop: CASSEGMTPSDTIYF. The CDR3 DNA reads TGTGCCAGCAGTGAAGGGATGACACCATCAGACACCATATATTTT. The chain couples TRBV2 to TRBJ1-3; D call uncertain. The CDR3 is 15 amino acids. The V and J ends lost 1 base and 8 bases respectively, with 15 bases between them. The V gene's germline CDR1 is SNHLY and CDR2 FYNNEI.

The chain employs TRBV18 and TRBJ2-2, with 8 bases aligning to TRBD1. The germline CDR1 and CDR2 sequences are KGHSH and LQKENI. This CDR3 has 16 amino acids. Trimming cost V 5 bases and J 4 bases; bases outside gene matches: 9. The DNA for the CDR3 is TGTGCCAGCTCAATGACAGGGGTAGAAGTCACCGGGGAGCTGTTTTTT. This sequence encodes CASSMTGVEVTGELFF.